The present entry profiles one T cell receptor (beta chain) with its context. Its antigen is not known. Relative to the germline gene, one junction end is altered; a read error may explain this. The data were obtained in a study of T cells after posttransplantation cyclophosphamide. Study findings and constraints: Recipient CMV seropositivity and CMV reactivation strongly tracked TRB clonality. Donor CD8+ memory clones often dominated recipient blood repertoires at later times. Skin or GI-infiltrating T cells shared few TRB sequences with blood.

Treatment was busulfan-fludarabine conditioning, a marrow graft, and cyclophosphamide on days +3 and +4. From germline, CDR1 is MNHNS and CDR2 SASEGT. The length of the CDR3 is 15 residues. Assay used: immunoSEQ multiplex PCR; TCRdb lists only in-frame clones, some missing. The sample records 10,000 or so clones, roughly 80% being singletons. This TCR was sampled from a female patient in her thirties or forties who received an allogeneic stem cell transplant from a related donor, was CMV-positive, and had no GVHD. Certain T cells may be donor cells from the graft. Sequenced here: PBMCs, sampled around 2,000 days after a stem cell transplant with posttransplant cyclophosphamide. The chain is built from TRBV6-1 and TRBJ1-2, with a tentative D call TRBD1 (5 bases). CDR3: CASSEAGSGAYGYAF. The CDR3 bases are TGTGCCAGCAGTGAAGCTGGCAGCGGGGCCTATGGCTACGCCTTC.